These 11 T cell receptor beta chains originate from one sample sequenced in a study of T cell responses to AZD1222 COVID-19 vaccine. Method: immunoSEQ multiplex PCR; TCRdb's copy keeps in-frame clones and lacks some. Among about 130,000 clones, 75% to 90% were seen once, and the ten largest hold approximately 6.8%. Here the sequenced sample was peripheral blood, taken on day 0 of AZD1222 vaccination. The receptor source for this set is an adult in good health.

The V gene is TRBV6-2 or TRBV6-3, the J gene TRBJ1-4; 7 bases map to TRBD1. Germline CDR1 and CDR2: MNHEY and SVGEGT. CDR3 length: 15 amino acids. V dropped 6 bases and J dropped 5; count of bases not matched to a gene: 9. The CDR3 bases are TGTGCCAGCAGCCCCGGACAGGTCGGGAATGAAAAACTGTTTTTT. Protein sequence: CASSPGQVGNEKLFF.

In this sample, this clone turned up once. CDR3 DNA sequence: TGTGCCAGCAGCTTAGTGGGGACAGGGAGGCACACTGAAGCTTTCTTT. Translation gives CASSLVGTGRHTEAFF. V is TRBV7-6 and J is TRBJ1-1; 9 bases map to TRBD1. The germline V gene encodes CDR1 SGHVS and CDR2 FNYEAQ. Trimming removed 1 base from V and 3 bases from J; junction bases left unmatched: 6. The CDR3 is made up of 16 amino acids.

The chain is built from TRBV11-2 and TRBJ1-3; TRBD1 matches 7 bases. J lost 4 bases, V lost 3 bases, and 3 bases had no gene match. CDR3 size: 14 residues. The germline CDR1 and CDR2 sequences are SGHAT and FQNNGV. Here the CDR3 reads CASSLDRSGNTIYF. The CDR3 DNA sequence: TGTGCCAGCAGCTTGGACAGGTCGGGAAACACCATATATTTT. Using reference TRBV11-2 and TRBJ1-3 for the parts outside the CDR3, the full variable domain is EAGVAQSPRYKIIEKRQSVAFWCNPISGHATLYWYQQILGQGPKLLIQFQNNGVVDDSQLPKDRFSAERLKGVDSTLKIQPAKLEDSAVYLCASSLDRSGNTIYFGEGSWLTVV.

The chain joins TRBV19 to TRBJ1-2; 7 bases align to TRBD1. The germline CDR1 and CDR2 sequences are LNHDA and SQIVND (reference sequence). The CDR3 has 14 amino acids. Losses at the gene ends were 5 bases for V and 4 bases for J; bases not matched to a gene: 7. This CDR3 reads CASSGGGDSYGYTF. CDR3 DNA: TGTGCCAGTAGTGGAGGGGGCGATAGCTATGGCTACACCTTC. The entire variable domain, with the rest obtained from reference TRBV19 and TRBJ1-2, is as follows: DGGITQSPKYLFRKEGQNVTLSCEQNLNHDAMYWYRQDPGQGLRLIYYSQIVNDFQKGDIAEGYSVSREKKESFPLTVTSAQKNPTAFYLCASSGGGDSYGYTFGSGTRLTVV.

The chain combines TRBV5-6 with TRBJ1-2, with TRBD1 matching over 7 bases. This CDR3 has 15 amino acids. The V segment lost 1 base and the J segment 3 bases; nucleotides outside the gene matches: 6. Germline V lookup: CDR1 SGHDT, CDR2 YYEEEE. This CDR3 reads CASSLSRTGDYGYTF. DNA of the CDR3: TGTGCCAGCAGCTTGTCGAGGACAGGCGACTATGGCTACACCTTC.

The V gene is TRBV7-2, the J gene TRBJ2-3; tentatively, D is TRBD1 or TRBD2 (5 bases each). Trimming left V 5 bases short and J 2 bases short, with 14 bases between. Germline V gives CDR1 SGHTA, CDR2 FQGNSA. CDR3 size: 15 residues. The CDR3 spells CASSHLEGHTDTQYF. The CDR3 DNA follows: TGTGCCAGCAGCCATCTAGAGGGGCACACAGATACGCAGTATTTT.

This clone was detected only once. This rearrangement joins TRBV7-9 to TRBJ1-2; D gene uncertain. The germline V and J ends were trimmed by 4 bases and 2 bases, with 5 bases remaining between them. This CDR3 has 12 residues. Germline V gene sequence: CDR1 SEHNR, CDR2 FQNEAQ (reference sequence). CDR3 bases: TGTGCCAGCAGCTCCGAGAACTATGGCTACACCTTC. Amino acids: CASSSENYGYTF.

This rearrangement joins TRBV6-2 or TRBV6-3 to TRBJ1-5; TRBD1 is a possible D gene (5 bases). Between the trimmed V and J ends, which lost 4 bases and 6 bases, there was a span of 22 bases. The CDR3 has 17 residues. In germline, CDR1 is MNHEY, CDR2 SVGEGT. CDR3 region: CASSFLEPRGWGQPQHF. CDR3 in DNA: TGTGCCAGCAGTTTTCTCGAGCCTAGGGGTTGGGGTCAGCCCCAGCATTTT.

This clone came up once. The J gene is TRBJ2-5, the V gene TRBV7-2, with D possibly TRBD1 on 6 matching bases. V was shortened by 3 bases and J by 4 bases, with 12 bases between the two germline ends. The CDR3 is 14 residues long. Germline lookup yields CDR1 SGHTA and CDR2 FQGNSA. For the CDR3, the DNA is TGTGCCAGCAGCTTCAGGGGATTCGGAGAGACCCAGTACTTC. Amino acids: CASSFRGFGETQYF.

This clone was detected once. V usage is TRBV7-5 and J usage is TRBJ1-1. TRBV7-5 is termed a pseudogene. The CDR3 extends over 12 amino acids. The CDR3 region is CAPKKEITEAFF. CDR3 DNA sequence: TGTGCCCCAAAAAAGGAGATTACTGAAGCTTTCTTT.

The genes are TRBV30 and TRBJ1-2; D is ambiguous. The CDR3 is 14 amino acids. Per germline, CDR1 GTSNPN and CDR2 SVGIG (reference sequence). The V gene lost 2 bases and the J gene lost 4 bases, with 14 bases spanning the gap. CDR3 sequence: CAWSRKTLGYGYTF. The CDR3 DNA reads as TGTGCCTGGAGTCGAAAGACACTTGGCTATGGCTACACCTTC.